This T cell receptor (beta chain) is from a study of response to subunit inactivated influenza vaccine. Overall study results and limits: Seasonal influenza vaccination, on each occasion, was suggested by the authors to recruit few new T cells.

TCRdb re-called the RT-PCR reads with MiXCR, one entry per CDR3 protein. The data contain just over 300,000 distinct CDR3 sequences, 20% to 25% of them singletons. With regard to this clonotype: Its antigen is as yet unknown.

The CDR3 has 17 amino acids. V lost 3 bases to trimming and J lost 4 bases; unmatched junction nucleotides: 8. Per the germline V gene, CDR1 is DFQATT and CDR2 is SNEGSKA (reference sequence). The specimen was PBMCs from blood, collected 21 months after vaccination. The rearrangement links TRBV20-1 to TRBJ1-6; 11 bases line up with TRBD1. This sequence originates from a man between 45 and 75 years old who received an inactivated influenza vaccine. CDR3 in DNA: TGCAGTGCTAGGGACAGGGGGCTCACTATATATAATTCACCCCTCCACTTT. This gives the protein CSARDRGLTIYNSPLHF.